A single sample is the source of the 23 T cell receptor beta chains below, sequenced in a study of T cell responses to AZD1222 COVID-19 vaccine (dated by TCRdb to 2020 to 2023). The library was made by the immunoSEQ multiplex PCR assay. TCRdb re-hosts the immuneACCESS table, in-frame sequences only. Its copies lack some clones; in the studies checked, an unresolved V gene accounts for under half of them, and the cause for the rest is not known. The sample has roughly 67,000 clones on record, almost 90% of them singletons. Of the sample, about 8.2% falls within the top ten clones. In the paper's terms, the time point label means: baseline before first vaccination. The sample was peripheral blood, taken on day 0 of AZD1222 vaccination. Receptors originate from an adult in good health.

This chain connects TRBV5-5 to TRBJ2-1; D could derive from TRBD1 or TRBD2 (5 bases each). This CDR3 region has 15 residues. CDR1 SGHKS and CDR2 YYEKEE come from the germline V gene (reference sequence). The V gene lost 2 bases and the J gene lost 9 bases, with 18 bases spanning the gap. The CDR3 DNA is TGTGCCAGCAGCTTCGATCTCTTAGAGGGGAGTGAGCAGTTCTTC. Translated, it gives CASSFDLLEGSEQFF.

The chain has TRBV27 and TRBJ1-4; TRBD1 agrees at 7 bases. Germline CDR1 MNHEY, CDR2 SMNVEV (reference sequence). The CDR3 has 14 residues. Losses at the gene ends were 6 bases for V and 7 bases for J; bases not matched to a gene: 8. CDR3 in DNA: TGTGCCAGCAGAAGAGAGGGGGCTGGTGAAAAACTGTTTTTT. It encodes CASRREGAGEKLFF.

The chain has TRBV3-1 (or the pseudogene TRBV3-2) and TRBJ2-1; 7 bases are a match to TRBD2. Germline CDR1 is LGHDT and CDR2 is YNNKEL (reference sequence). The length of the CDR3 is 17 residues. V shed 1 base and J 2 bases; nucleotides not matched to a gene: 8. The CDR3 DNA sequence: TGTGCCAGCAGCCAAGTTCCTAGCGGAGATACCTACAATGAGCAGTTCTTC. The encoded protein is CASSQVPSGDTYNEQFF.

The J gene is TRBJ2-7, the V gene TRBV7-2; D gene unclear. From germline, CDR1 is SGHTA and CDR2 FQGNSA. V was trimmed by 2 bases and J by 3 bases, leaving 8 bases between them. This CDR3 is 13 amino acids long. CDR3 coding DNA: TGTGCCAGCAGCTTACTTAGATACTACGAGCAGTACTTC. As protein: CASSLLRYYEQYF.

This clone appeared a single time. CDR3 sequence reads: CSASGVGEQFF. CDR3 DNA sequence: TGCAGTGCTAGCGGGGTGGGTGAGCAGTTCTTC. The genes are TRBV20-1 and TRBJ2-1; TRBD2 is a possible D gene (5 bases). Deletions cut 3 bases from V and 9 bases from J, with 9 bases between. The germline gives CDR1 DFQATT, CDR2 SNEGSKA (reference sequence). The CDR3 runs 11 residues.

The gene calls are TRBV2 and TRBJ2-7, with 11 positions matching TRBD2. Germline trimming cut 5 bases from V and 5 bases from J; bases unmatched to any gene: 8. The CDR3 has 15 residues. Germline-derived CDR1 and CDR2 are SNHLY and FYNNEI. The chain's CDR3 is CASSLLTSGRDEQYF. In nucleotides, the CDR3 is TGTGCCAGCAGTCTCCTCACTAGCGGGAGAGACGAGCAGTACTTC.

V and J are TRBV3-1 (or the pseudogene TRBV3-2) and TRBJ1-1, with 8 bases lining up with TRBD1. The V gene end was trimmed by 5 bases and the J gene end by 5 bases; junction bases not matched to a gene: 7. Germline V gene lookup returns CDR1 LGHDT and CDR2 YNNKEL (reference sequence). The CDR3 spans 14 residues. CDR3 sequence: CASSGMDRVTEAFF. The CDR3, as DNA: TGTGCCAGCAGCGGAATGGACAGGGTAACTGAAGCTTTCTTT.

This clone has a handful of counts. The chain couples TRBV14 to TRBJ1-1; a possible D gene is TRBD1 (6 bases). The V end was cut by 4 bases, the J end by 0 bases, with 12 bases between. Looked up from germline, CDR1 is SGHDN and CDR2 is FVKESK. The length of the CDR3 is 15 residues. CDR3 region: CASSPLDRVNTEAFF. The CDR3 region has the DNA TGTGCCAGCAGCCCCTTGGACAGAGTGAACACTGAAGCTTTCTTT.

This clone was seen only once. V and J are TRBV6-4 and TRBJ2-4; a possible D gene is TRBD1 (6 bases). The germline gives CDR1 MRHNA, CDR2 SNTAGT. V lost 0 bases and J lost 6, with 30 bases in between. The CDR3 totals 21 residues. The DNA of the CDR3 is TGTGCCAGCAGTGACTCCTTCCATCGACAGGCGAGGGTGGCGGCCTTAAACATTCAGTACTTC. Protein sequence: CASSDSFHRQARVAALNIQYF.

The chain employs TRBV28 and TRBJ1-5; D remains unclear. CDR1 and CDR2 (germline): MDHEN, SYDVKM. V lost 3 bases, J lost 2 bases, and 11 bases lay in between. The length of the CDR3 is 15 residues. The CDR3 region is CASSLRVGGNQPQHF. The DNA for the CDR3 is TGTGCCAGCAGTTTGAGGGTTGGAGGCAATCAGCCCCAGCATTTT.

The chain is built from TRBV4-1 and TRBJ1-1; D gene uncertain. Trimming cost V 0 bases and J 1 base, with 6 bases left between them. Germline V gene lookup returns CDR1 MGHRA and CDR2 YSYEKL. This CDR3 comprises 14 residues. CDR3 coding DNA: TGCGCCAGCAGCCAAGACAGAACGAACACTGAAGCTTTCTTT. Encoded protein: CASSQDRTNTEAFF.

The V gene is TRBV14, the J gene TRBJ1-2, with D tentatively TRBD1 (5 bases). V was clipped by 2 bases and J by 6 bases, with 10 bases between them. This CDR3 is 13 amino acids long. Germline V lookup: CDR1 SGHDN, CDR2 FVKESK. DNA of the CDR3: TGTGCCAGCAGCCAACAGGGACGTCATGGCTACACCTTC. It translates to CASSQQGRHGYTF.

The chain has TRBV29-1 and TRBJ2-1; 10 nucleotides align to TRBD2. V was pared by 7 bases and J by 10 bases, with 7 bases of the junction left unmatched. CDR3 length: 12 residues. Germline CDR1 reads SQVTM; CDR2 reads ANQGSEA. The CDR3 loop is CSAGTSVLEQFF. CDR3 nucleotides: TGCAGCGCTGGGACTAGCGTACTCGAGCAGTTCTTC.

This CDR3 reads CASSPDTGNQPQHF. In DNA, the CDR3 is TGTGCCAGCTCACCGGACACCGGCAATCAGCCCCAGCATTTT. This sequence joins TRBV18 and TRBJ1-5; the D gene is possibly TRBD1 (5 bases). This CDR3 spans 14 amino acids. In germline, CDR1 is KGHSH, CDR2 LQKENI. Trimming shortened V by 3 bases and J by 2 bases, and 8 bases separated the two germline ends.

V gene TRBV19 combines with J gene TRBJ2-1; perhaps D is TRBD1 or TRBD2 (6 bases each). Germline CDR1 is LNHDA and CDR2 is SQIVND (reference sequence). The CDR3 runs to 19 residues. V lost 3 bases and J lost 0, with 21 bases in between. Written as DNA, the CDR3 is TGTGCCAGTAGTATCGCCGGGGGCATTGCTAGGAGCTCCTACAATGAGCAGTTCTTC. Encoded protein: CASSIAGGIARSSYNEQFF.

J is TRBJ2-1 and V is TRBV5-8, with 8 bases matching TRBD2. CDR3 length: 17 residues. V shed 0 bases and J 4 bases; nucleotides not matched to a gene: 9. The V gene's germline CDR1 is SGHTS and CDR2 YDEGEE. The CDR3 spells CASSLALTSGSYNEQFF. As DNA, the CDR3 is TGTGCCAGCAGCTTGGCCCTCACTAGCGGAAGTTACAATGAGCAGTTCTTC. The full variable domain, its missing parts supplied by reference TRBV5-8 and TRBJ2-1, is EAGVTQSPTHLIKTRGQQATLRCSPISGHTSVYWYQQALGLGLQFLLWYDEGEERNRGNFPPRFSGRQFPNYSSELNVNALELEDSALYLCASSLALTSGSYNEQFFGPGTRLTVL.

This chain joins TRBV11-2 and TRBJ2-1, with TRBD2 matching over 12 bases. V lost 5 bases and J lost 3; bases outside the gene matches: 2. Germline V gene data show CDR1 as SGHAT and CDR2 as FQNNGV. This CDR3 has 15 residues. The CDR3 sequence is CASSVTSGSYNEQFF. CDR3 in DNA: TGTGCCAGCAGCGTGACTAGCGGGAGCTACAATGAGCAGTTCTTC.

The rearrangement joins TRBV6-6 to TRBJ1-1; TRBD1 is a possible D gene (6 bases). Germline V lookup: CDR1 MNHNY, CDR2 SVGAGI (reference sequence). There are 14 residues in the CDR3. V was clipped by 5 bases and J by 6 bases, with 16 bases between them. The CDR3 reads CASSPQDSLSEAFF. Written as DNA, the CDR3 is TGTGCCAGCAGTCCCCAGGACAGCCTATCTGAAGCTTTCTTT.

The rearrangement joins TRBV11-3 to TRBJ1-1; 8 bases fit TRBD1. V gave up 5 bases and J gave up 1 base; unmatched junction bases: 3. The germline V gene has CDR1 SGHNT and CDR2 YENEEA. The CDR3 has 14 amino acids. The CDR3, as DNA: TGTGCCAGCAGCCCCGGACAGGGGAACACTGAAGCTTTCTTT. Amino acid sequence: CASSPGQGNTEAFF.

This clone is a singleton in its sample. The genes are TRBV5-1 and TRBJ2-1; 8 nucleotides line up with TRBD1. V was pared by 4 bases and J by 6 bases, with 9 bases of the junction left unmatched. CDR3 length: 15 amino acids. Per germline, CDR1 SGHRS and CDR2 YFSETQ. The CDR3 DNA reads TGCGCCAGCAGCACCCAGGGGGCGCATGGCAATGAGCAGTTCTTC. Translating it yields CASSTQGAHGNEQFF.

V gene TRBV5-4 combines with J gene TRBJ1-1; D uncertain. Germline CDR1 is SGHNT and CDR2 is YYREEE (reference sequence). The CDR3 is 14 amino acids. Trimming took 4 bases from V and 2 from J, leaving 12 bases between them. This CDR3 reads CASSPALSNTEAFF. CDR3 nucleotide sequence: TGTGCCAGCAGCCCAGCCTTAAGTAACACTGAAGCTTTCTTT.

CDR3 sequence reads: CASSSTVRGEKLFF. CDR3 DNA: TGTGCCAGCAGCTCGACGGTCCGTGGTGAAAAACTGTTTTTT. This chain links TRBV7-9 with TRBJ1-4; D unresolved. Trimming stripped 4 bases from V and 7 bases from J, with 13 bases between. CDR3 length: 14 residues. Germline V gives CDR1 SEHNR, CDR2 FQNEAQ (reference sequence). Supplemented by reference TRBV7-9 and TRBJ1-4, the full variable domain reads DTGVSQNPRHKITKRGQNVTFRCDPISEHNRLYWYRQTLGQGPEFLTYFQNEAQLEKSRLLSDRFSAERPKGSFSTLEIQRTEQGDSAMYLCASSSTVRGEKLFFGSGTQLSVL.

The CDR3 sequence: CASTTGTGVRKLFF. In nucleotides, the CDR3 is TGTGCCAGCACTACTGGGACAGGGGTGAGAAAACTGTTTTTT. This sequence joins TRBV2 and TRBJ1-4; 10 bases map to TRBD1. V shed 7 bases, J shed 10 bases, and the junction held 9 bases outside the gene matches. This CDR3 comprises 14 residues. Germline assignment: CDR1 SNHLY and CDR2 FYNNEI.